This T cell receptor (beta chain) was found in a study of CD8 T cells in ankylosing spondylitis. The CDR3 totals 15 residues. Trimming cost V 3 bases and J 5 bases; bases outside gene matches: 8. CDR1 KGHSH and CDR2 LQKENI come from the germline V gene. TCRdb reprocessed the 5' RACE reads with MiXCR, giving one entry per CDR3 protein. The sample lists about 220,000 distinct CDR3 sequences; approximately 24% were seen once. The chain couples TRBV18 to TRBJ1-1; 8 nucleotides agree with TRBD1. This clonotype was sampled from a male donor with ankylosing spondylitis or in good health (not recorded which). Sequencing was performed on blood, either unsorted or a sorted T cell fraction (not recorded which). The CDR3 here is CASSPAQGARTEAFF. CDR3 DNA: TGTGCCAGCTCACCCGCGCAGGGGGCAAGAACTGAAGCTTTCTTT.